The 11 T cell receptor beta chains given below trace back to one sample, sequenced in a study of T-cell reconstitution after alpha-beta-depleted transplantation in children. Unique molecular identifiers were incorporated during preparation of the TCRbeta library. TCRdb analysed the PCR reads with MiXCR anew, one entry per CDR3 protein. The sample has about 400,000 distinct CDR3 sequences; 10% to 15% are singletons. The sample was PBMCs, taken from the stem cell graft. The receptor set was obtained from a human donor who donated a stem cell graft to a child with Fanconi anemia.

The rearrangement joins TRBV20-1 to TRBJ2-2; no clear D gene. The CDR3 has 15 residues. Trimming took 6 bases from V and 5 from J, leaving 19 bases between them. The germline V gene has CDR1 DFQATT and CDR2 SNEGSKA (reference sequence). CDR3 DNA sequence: TGCAGTGCCCAGGCTGGGGTGACAAGAACCGGGGAGCTGTTTTTT. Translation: CSAQAGVTRTGELFF.

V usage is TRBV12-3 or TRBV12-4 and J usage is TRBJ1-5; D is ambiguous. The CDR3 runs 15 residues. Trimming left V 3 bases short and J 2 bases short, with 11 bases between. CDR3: CASSLAGLGNQPQHF. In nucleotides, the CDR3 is TGTGCCAGCAGTTTGGCCGGGTTGGGCAATCAGCCCCAGCATTTT.

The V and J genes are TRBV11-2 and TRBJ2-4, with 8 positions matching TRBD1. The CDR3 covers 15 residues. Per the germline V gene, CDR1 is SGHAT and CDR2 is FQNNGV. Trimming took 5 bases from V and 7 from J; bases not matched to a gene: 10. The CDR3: CASSIPGQAGNIQYF. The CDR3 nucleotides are TGTGCCAGCAGCATCCCGGGACAGGCAGGGAACATTCAGTACTTC.

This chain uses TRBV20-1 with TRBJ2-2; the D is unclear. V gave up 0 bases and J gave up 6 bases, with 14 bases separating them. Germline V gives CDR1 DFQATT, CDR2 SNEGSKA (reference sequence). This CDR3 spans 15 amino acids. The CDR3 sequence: CSARDRKEVPGELFF. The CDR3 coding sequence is TGCAGTGCTAGAGATAGAAAAGAGGTTCCCGGGGAGCTGTTTTTT.

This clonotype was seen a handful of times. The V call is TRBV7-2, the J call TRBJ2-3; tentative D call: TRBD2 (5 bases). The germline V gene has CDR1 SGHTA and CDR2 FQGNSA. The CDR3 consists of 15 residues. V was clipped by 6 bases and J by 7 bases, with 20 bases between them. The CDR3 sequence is CASSSNALVAYTQYF. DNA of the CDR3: TGTGCCAGCAGTTCTAATGCCCTCGTAGCGTATACGCAGTATTTT.

For the CDR3, the DNA is TGTGCCAGCAGTTTATCTTTAGCGGGGAACTACAATGAGCAGTTCTTC. Translating gives CASSLSLAGNYNEQFF. The chain joins TRBV27 to TRBJ2-1; TRBD2 agrees at 8 bases. CDR3 length: 16 amino acids. Germline V lookup: CDR1 MNHEY, CDR2 SMNVEV (reference sequence). After removal of 0 bases from V and 3 bases from J, the junction contained 4 bases not matched to a gene.

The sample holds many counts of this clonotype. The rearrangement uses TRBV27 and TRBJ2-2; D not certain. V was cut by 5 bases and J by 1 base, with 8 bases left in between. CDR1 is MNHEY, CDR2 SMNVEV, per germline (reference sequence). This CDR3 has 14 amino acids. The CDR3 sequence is CASSPLMNTGELFF. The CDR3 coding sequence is TGTGCCAGCAGTCCCCTTATGAACACCGGGGAGCTGTTTTTT.

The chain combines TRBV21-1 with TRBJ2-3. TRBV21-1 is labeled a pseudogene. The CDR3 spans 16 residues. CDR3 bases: TGTGCCAGCAGCACAGGGCATATCACTAGCACAGATACGCAGTATTTT. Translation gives CASSTGHITSTDTQYF.

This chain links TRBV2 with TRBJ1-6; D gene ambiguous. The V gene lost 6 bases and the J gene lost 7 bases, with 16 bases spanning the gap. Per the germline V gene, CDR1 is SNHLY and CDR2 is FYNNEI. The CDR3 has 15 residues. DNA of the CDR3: TGTGCCAGCAGCGTTAGGACGGGATCGAATTCACCCCTCCACTTT. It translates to CASSVRTGSNSPLHF.

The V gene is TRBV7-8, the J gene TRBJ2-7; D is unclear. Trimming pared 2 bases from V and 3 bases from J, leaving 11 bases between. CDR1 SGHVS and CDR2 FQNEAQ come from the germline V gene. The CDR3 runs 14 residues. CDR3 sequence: CASSLSTEFYEQYF. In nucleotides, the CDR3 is TGTGCCAGCAGCTTAAGTACAGAGTTCTACGAGCAGTACTTC.

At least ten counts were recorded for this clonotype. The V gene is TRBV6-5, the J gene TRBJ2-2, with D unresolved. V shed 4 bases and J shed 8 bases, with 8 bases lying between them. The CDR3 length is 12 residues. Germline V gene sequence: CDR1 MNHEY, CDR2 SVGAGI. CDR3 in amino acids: CASSSGTGELFF. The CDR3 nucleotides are TGTGCCAGCAGTTCCGGCACAGGGGAGCTGTTTTTT.